The 20 T cell receptor beta chains given below trace back to one sample, sequenced in a study of control samples from healthy donors and cancer patients. Profiling relied on immunoSEQ multiplex PCR, and the TCRdb table lists in-frame clones only, not all of them. The data contain 73,000 or so clones, about 88% of them singletons. Sequenced: blood. The receptors derive from a woman in her forties or fifties in good health.

CDR3 sequence: CMTGKETQYF. The CDR3 DNA is TGCATGACGGGGAAAGAGACCCAGTACTTC. The chain uses TRBV20-1 and TRBJ2-5; weak D call: TRBD2 (5 bases). CDR3 length: 10 amino acids. CDR1 is DFQATT and CDR2 is SNEGSKA in the germline V gene (reference sequence).

J is TRBJ2-5 and V is TRBV5-1; weak D call: TRBD2 (6 bases). V lost 7 bases and J 5 bases, leaving 27 bases between the germline ends. In germline, CDR1 is SGHRS, CDR2 YFSETQ. CDR3 length: 17 residues. The CDR3 region has the DNA TGCGCCAGCTCAACCGGGCGGGATCTGAGCGTGAGGGAGACCCAGTACTTC. Translated: CASSTGRDLSVRETQYF. Full variable domain (missing parts from reference TRBV5-1 and TRBJ2-5): KAGVTQTPRYLIKTRGQQVTLSCSPISGHRSVSWYQQTPGQGLQFLFEYFSETQRNKGNFPGRFSGRQFSNSRSEMNVSTLELGDSALYLCASSTGRDLSVRETQYFGPGTRLLVL.

The chain is built from TRBV15 and TRBJ2-1; TRBD1 matches at 7 bases. The CDR3 totals 17 residues. The V gene end was trimmed by 0 bases and the J gene end by 3 bases; junction bases not matched to a gene: 8. Germline CDR1 reads LNHNV; CDR2 reads YYDKDF (reference sequence). The CDR3 loop is CATSRDRGQSLYNEQFF. CDR3 bases: TGTGCCACCAGCAGAGATCGGGGACAGAGTCTCTACAATGAGCAGTTCTTC.

The gene calls are TRBV5-1 and TRBJ1-2; TRBD1 aligns across 7 bases. V was pared by 4 bases and J by 4 bases, with 10 bases of the junction left unmatched. The CDR3 has 15 amino acids. Germline values: CDR1 SGHRS, CDR2 YFSETQ. CDR3 in DNA: TGCGCCAGCAGCCCCCGTGCAGGGGGTGGCTATGGCTACACCTTC. Translation gives CASSPRAGGGYGYTF.

This clone has just a few counts. CDR3 nucleotide sequence: TGTGCCAGTAATGAGTTCCTGAGGCCAGATACGCAGTATTTT. Protein sequence: CASNEFLRPDTQYF. The V call is TRBV19, the J call TRBJ2-3; D ambiguous. The CDR3 spans 14 residues. V dropped 7 bases and J dropped 4 bases, with 15 bases sitting between them. Looked up from germline, CDR1 is LNHDA and CDR2 is SQIVND (reference sequence).

The V call is TRBV2, the J call TRBJ2-2; the D gene is possibly TRBD2 (6 bases). Germline lookup yields CDR1 SNHLY and CDR2 FYNNEI. This CDR3 has 13 residues. With 6 bases removed from V and 5 bases from J, the gap between germline ends came to 10 bases. The CDR3 DNA reads TGTGCCAGCAGAGTTCGGGAGACCGGGGAGCTGTTTTTT. Amino acids: CASRVRETGELFF. Full variable domain (rest looked up from reference TRBV2 and TRBJ2-2): EPEVTQTPSHQVTQMGQEVILRCVPISNHLYFYWYRQILGQKVEFLVSFYNNEISEKSEIFDDQFSVERPDGSNFTLKIRSTKLEDSAMYFCASRVRETGELFFGEGSRLTVL.

CDR3 loop: CATSGPGGADTQYF. The CDR3 DNA reads TGTGCCACCAGCGGCCCGGGGGGGGCAGATACGCAGTATTTT. V and J are TRBV15 and TRBJ2-3; 8 bases are a match to TRBD2. This CDR3 is 14 amino acids long. Germline V lookup: CDR1 LNHNV, CDR2 YYDKDF (reference sequence). The junction had 5 bases not matched to a gene; V was cut back by 5 bases and J by 4 bases.

The chain links TRBV28 to TRBJ1-1; 9 positions agree with TRBD1. This CDR3 region has 14 residues. V gave up 6 bases and J gave up 4 bases; unmatched junction bases: 6. The germline V gene has CDR1 MDHEN and CDR2 SYDVKM. CDR3 in DNA: TGTGCCAGCAGGGGGACAGGGAAGAGCACTGAAGCTTTCTTT. Protein product: CASRGTGKSTEAFF.

This clone was seen once. The V and J genes are TRBV12-5 and TRBJ2-1, with 7 positions matching TRBD2. With 2 bases clipped from V and 5 bases from J, the junction kept 9 bases outside the gene matches. The germline V gene has CDR1 LGHNT and CDR2 FRNRAP. CDR3 length: 16 residues. The CDR3 nucleotides are TGTGCTAGTGGTTTGACCCGACTAGCTTTGGACAATGAGCAGTTCTTC. Its protein is CASGLTRLALDNEQFF.

J is TRBJ2-5 and V is TRBV19; 13 bases match TRBD2. V shed 5 bases, J shed 4 bases, and the junction held 4 bases outside the gene matches. Per germline, CDR1 LNHDA and CDR2 SQIVND (reference sequence). The CDR3 consists of 15 residues. Here the CDR3 DNA reads TGTGCCAGTAGTTTGACTAGCGGGAGGCCAGAGACCCAGTACTTC. It is translated as CASSLTSGRPETQYF.

The chain is built from TRBV9 and TRBJ1-6; D unresolved. Germline V lookup: CDR1 SGDLS, CDR2 YYNGEE. CDR3 length equals 16 residues. The V gene lost 4 bases and the J gene lost 5 bases, with 16 bases spanning the gap. CDR3 in DNA: TGTGCCAGCAGCACCCAATCTGCAGCCCATAATTCACCCCTCCACTTT. This gives the protein CASSTQSAAHNSPLHF.

This clone appeared a single time. The V gene is TRBV4-2, the J gene TRBJ2-7; 7 bases agree with TRBD1. This CDR3 has 15 amino acids. Trimming removed 0 bases from V and 3 bases from J; junction bases left unmatched: 5. The germline CDR1 and CDR2 sequences are LGHNA and YNFKEQ. The chain's CDR3 is CASSQEWTGLYEQYF. For the CDR3, the DNA is TGTGCCAGCAGCCAAGAATGGACAGGCCTCTACGAGCAGTACTTC.

The chain couples TRBV19 to TRBJ1-5; possibly TRBD1 for D (5 bases). V was clipped by 6 bases and J by 1 base, with 13 bases between them. The CDR3 has 15 residues. CDR1 and CDR2 (germline): LNHDA, SQIVND (reference sequence). The CDR3 region is CASREQVRSNQPQHF. The CDR3 DNA reads as TGTGCCAGTAGAGAACAGGTTAGGAGCAATCAGCCCCAGCATTTT.

In DNA form, the CDR3 reads TGTGCCAGCAGTGTCTCGACTTCCCGCTCCTACAATGAGCAGTTCTTC. This sequence encodes CASSVSTSRSYNEQFF. This chain joins TRBV6-6 and TRBJ2-1; no firm D call. The CDR3 extends over 16 amino acids. Trimming pared 5 bases from V and 0 bases from J, leaving 14 bases between. From germline, CDR1 is MNHNY and CDR2 SVGAGI (reference sequence).

The V and J genes are TRBV9 and TRBJ1-3, with no clear D. Germline CDR1 is SGDLS and CDR2 is YYNGEE. The CDR3 is made up of 15 amino acids. V lost 3 bases and J 0 bases, leaving 10 bases between the germline ends. The CDR3 spells CASSAEDGSGNTIYF. CDR3 DNA sequence: TGTGCCAGCAGCGCCGAAGATGGCTCTGGAAACACCATATATTTT. The whole variable domain, filled in from reference TRBV9 and TRBJ1-3, reads DSGVTQTPKHLITATGQRVTLRCSPRSGDLSVYWYQQSLDQGLQFLIQYYNGEERAKGNILERFSAQQFPDLHSELNLSSLELGDSALYFCASSAEDGSGNTIYFGEGSWLTVV.

This chain joins TRBV3-1 (or the pseudogene TRBV3-2) and TRBJ2-2; 7 bases agree with TRBD1. The CDR3 covers 18 residues. Trimming took 3 bases from V and 4 from J; bases not matched to a gene: 14. Germline assignment: CDR1 LGHDT and CDR2 YNNKEL (reference sequence). The CDR3 protein is CASSQGPITGVGTGELFF. CDR3 DNA: TGTGCCAGCAGCCAGGGCCCAATTACAGGGGTCGGCACCGGGGAGCTGTTTTTT.

The chain carries TRBV9 and TRBJ1-1; 9 nucleotides match TRBD1. CDR3 length: 16 amino acids. V lost 3 bases, J lost 2 bases, and 8 bases stayed unmatched. Germline V gene sequence: CDR1 SGDLS, CDR2 YYNGEE. CDR3 sequence: CASSARLGQGNTEAFF. The CDR3 DNA follows: TGTGCCAGCAGCGCGCGCTTGGGACAGGGAAACACTGAAGCTTTCTTT.

The chain recombines TRBV10-3 with TRBJ2-7; 9 nucleotides align to TRBD1. CDR1 is ENHRY, CDR2 SYGVKD, per germline. The trim removed 3 bases at V and 2 bases at J, leaving 14 bases unmatched. CDR3 length: 18 amino acids. The CDR3 DNA follows: TGTGCCATCAGTGATCCCGTAGGACAGGGGACCACCCCCTACGAGCAGTACTTC. Translated, it gives CAISDPVGQGTTPYEQYF.

This chain joins TRBV7-8 and TRBJ2-5; 11 positions agree with TRBD2. Germline V lookup: CDR1 SGHVS, CDR2 FQNEAQ. V was pared by 5 bases and J by 5 bases, with 10 bases of the junction left unmatched. This CDR3 is built from 16 residues. CDR3 in amino acids: CASSRAGTSGLETQYF. The DNA for the CDR3 is TGTGCCAGCAGCCGAGCCGGGACTAGCGGATTGGAGACCCAGTACTTC.

The chain has TRBV21-1 and TRBJ1-5; the table's D gene call, TRBD1, was not cross checked with the DNA. TRBV21-1 is an annotated pseudogene. This CDR3 region has 16 residues. The CDR3 region is CASMTATDSSNQPQHF. The CDR3 DNA sequence: TGTGCCAGCATGACAGCAACGGACAGCAGCAATCAGCCCCAGCATTTT.